The next 13 T cell receptor beta chains were all read from a single sample in a study of T cell repertoires in cytomegalovirus infection. TCRdb analysed the reads with MiXCR anew, one entry per CDR3 protein. The sample includes around 69,000 distinct CDR3 sequences, 25% to 30% seen only once; the top ten take roughly three fifths. No antigen is known for these receptors. The sample consisted of CD8+ T cells from cultured PBMCs, taken from culture after CMV antigen stimulation. The receptors come from a human donor in good health (CMV status not recorded). Some clones in this sample may be carry-over from other donors' samples.

This clonotype was seen a handful of times. The rearrangement uses TRBV6-1 and TRBJ1-2; D gene unclear. CDR1 is MNHNS and CDR2 is SASEGT in the germline V gene. The CDR3 is made up of 14 amino acids. Trimming left V 3 bases short and J 5 bases short, with 13 bases between. CDR3 in amino acids: CASSDQVVWYGYTF. Here the CDR3 DNA reads TGTGCCAGCAGTGATCAGGTCGTCTGGTATGGCTACACCTTC.

This clonotype was detected many times. The chain combines TRBV7-2 with TRBJ2-7, with a weak D call TRBD1 (6 bases). Germline lookup yields CDR1 SGHTA and CDR2 FQGNSA. CDR3 length: 13 amino acids. V lost 1 base and J lost 4, with 8 bases in between. CDR3 protein: CASSLEDRYEQYF. CDR3 sequence (DNA): TGTGCCAGCAGCTTAGAGGACAGATACGAGCAGTACTTC.

The chain couples TRBV6-5 to TRBJ2-1; D gene unclear. The V end was cut by 5 bases, the J end by 4 bases, with 9 bases between. The V gene's germline CDR1 is MNHEY and CDR2 SVGAGI. The length of the CDR3 is 13 residues. CDR3: CASSTRLYNEQFF. The CDR3 nucleotides are TGTGCCAGCAGTACGAGACTTTACAATGAGCAGTTCTTC.

The CDR3, as DNA: TGCAGCGTGGCTGACAGGGAAGCTAACTATGGCTACACCTTC. It is translated as CSVADREANYGYTF. This rearrangement joins TRBV29-1 to TRBJ1-2, with TRBD1 matching over 7 bases. This CDR3 spans 14 amino acids. Per germline, CDR1 SQVTM and CDR2 ANQGSEA. V lost 6 bases to trimming and J lost 0 bases; unmatched junction nucleotides: 7.

J is TRBJ1-6 and V is TRBV4-3; D is possibly TRBD1 (5 bases). The germline V and J ends were trimmed by 0 bases and 10 bases, with 10 bases remaining between them. The CDR3 sequence is 14 residues long. From germline, CDR1 is LGHNA and CDR2 YSLEER. CDR3 sequence: CASSQEGERSPLHF. The CDR3 DNA reads as TGCGCCAGCAGCCAAGAGGGGGAGCGGTCACCCCTCCACTTT.

This clonotype came up a few times. This chain joins TRBV7-9 and TRBJ2-1, with TRBD2 matching 8 bases. The V segment lost 8 bases and the J segment 5 bases; nucleotides outside the gene matches: 8. This CDR3 comprises 14 residues. The germline V gene encodes CDR1 SEHNR and CDR2 FQNEAQ (reference sequence). CDR3 sequence (DNA): TGTGCCAGCTGGGCGGGGGGCGATCACAATGAGCAGTTCTTC. Protein product: CASWAGGDHNEQFF.

This chain connects TRBV7-4 to TRBJ2-1; D gene ambiguous. Germline V gives CDR1 SGHVT, CDR2 SQSDAQ. V was clipped by 6 bases and J by 5 bases, with 5 bases between them. This CDR3 is built from 11 residues. The CDR3 here is CASRLNNEQFF. CDR3 nucleotide sequence: TGTGCCAGCAGACTGAACAATGAGCAGTTCTTC.

This clonotype was counted between two and nine times. The rearrangement uses TRBV20-1 and TRBJ2-1, with D perhaps matching TRBD1 or TRBD2 (7 bases each). The CDR3 has 15 residues. Germline CDR1 and CDR2: DFQATT and SNEGSKA (reference sequence). The V end lost 6 bases, the J end lost 0 bases, and 15 bases lay between the germline ends. The CDR3 DNA follows: TGCAGTGCCCCTGGCAGGGGGGGCTCCTACAATGAGCAGTTCTTC. This sequence encodes CSAPGRGGSYNEQFF.

This chain joins TRBV4-3 and TRBJ2-1; D is possibly TRBD2 (6 bases). Germline CDR1 reads LGHNA; CDR2 reads YSLEER. CDR3 size: 16 residues. V gave up 0 bases and J gave up 8 bases, with 17 bases separating them. CDR3 nucleotide sequence: TGCGCCAGCAGCCAAGATTTTAGCGGAGCAAGAGATGAGCAGTTCTTC. This sequence encodes CASSQDFSGARDEQFF.

This clonotype was seen at least ten times. The chain joins TRBV7-2 to TRBJ2-3; 7 bases map to TRBD2. The CDR3 loop spans 18 amino acids. Unmatched junction bases numbered 12, after V lost 3 bases and J lost 0 bases. Looked up from germline, CDR1 is SGHTA and CDR2 is FQGNSA. The CDR3 reads CASSFPDKGLSSTDTQYF. Written as DNA, the CDR3 is TGTGCCAGCAGCTTTCCCGATAAGGGACTAAGTAGCACAGATACGCAGTATTTT.

There are many counts of this clonotype. The rearrangement joins TRBV7-8 to TRBJ2-7; 9 positions match TRBD1. The length of the CDR3 is 15 residues. J lost 0 bases, V lost 4 bases, and 4 bases had no gene match. Germline values: CDR1 SGHVS, CDR2 FQNEAQ. The CDR3 loop reads CASSSGQGPSYEQYF. The CDR3 nucleotides are TGTGCCAGCAGCTCCGGACAGGGGCCCTCCTACGAGCAGTACTTC.

This clonotype was counted many times. This rearrangement joins TRBV7-2 to TRBJ2-3; 7 nucleotides agree with TRBD2. The germline V gene encodes CDR1 SGHTA and CDR2 FQGNSA. V trimming: 5 bases; J trimming: 2 bases; junction bases outside the gene matches: 7. The CDR3 is 15 amino acids. DNA of the CDR3: TGTGCCAGCAGCCCCGGGACTACCTACACAGATACGCAGTATTTT. Translated, it gives CASSPGTTYTDTQYF.

This clonotype was detected only a few times. This chain uses TRBV20-1 with TRBJ2-1; 10 bases align to TRBD2. The CDR3 totals 15 residues. The J segment lost 4 bases and the V segment lost 0 bases, leaving 3 bases of the junction unmatched. Germline V lookup: CDR1 DFQATT, CDR2 SNEGSKA (reference sequence). CDR3 protein: CSARDILAGYNEQFF. For the CDR3, the DNA is TGCAGTGCTAGAGATATACTAGCGGGATACAATGAGCAGTTCTTC.